This entry features one TCR beta chain sequence. Antigen specificity is unknown. TCRdb re-called the 5' RACE reads and catalogs CDR3 proteins one per entry, DNA excluded. The sample totals 400,000 to 450,000 distinct CDR3 sequences. The data are from a study of T cells expressing NK-cell markers. Across the whole study: TCR beta repertoires came from sorted CD3+CD56+NKG2C+, CD3+CD56+NKG2C- and CD3+CD56-NKG2C+ T cells. Eight donors were sequenced, seven testing HCMV-seropositive and one testing seronegative. Overall study results and limits: Of the CD8+ T cells in six donors, roughly 1.0-7.0% belonged to dominant NKG2C+ clonotypes. HCMV specificity of the expanded NKG2C+ T cell clones was not established.

CDR1 and CDR2 (germline): DFQATT, SNEGSKA (reference sequence). The CDR3 sequence is 14 residues long. This TCR was sampled from a woman between 18 and 70 years old in good health. The chain employs TRBV20-1 and TRBJ2-3; the TCRdb call, TRBD2, lacks DNA for checking. The sample comprised blood T cells: a sorted CD56 or NKG2C T cell subset, CD4+ or CD8+ T cells, or bulk PBMC T cells (not recorded which). The CDR3 spells CSASRAGGGDTQYF.